This record looks at one TCR beta chain sequence and its context. The antigen it binds to is not known. Per-base quality was not reported, and no clone a single base away is much larger than it. The immunoSEQ Assay, a bias-controlled multiplex PCR, was used to amplify TCRbeta CDR3 regions from genomic DNA. The study's processing was this. Nucleated cell counts per sample were estimated from amplification of reference gene primers within the assay. Sequence reads were collapsed and filtered to measure the absolute abundance of every unique TCRbeta CDR3 rearrangement. For each sample, productive Simpson clonality was calculated as the square root of Simpson's diversity index across productive rearrangements. TCRdb's version of the immuneACCESS table is confined to in-frame rearrangements and falls short of the full clone set. An unresolved V gene accounts for under half of the shortfall where checked; the remainder is of unknown origin. Clone size and V and J calls were adopted from that table, with D and trimming inferred from the DNA. This sample is represented by some 410,000 clones; around 89% of them were singletons. Of the sample, 0.95% to 1% falls within the top ten clones.

The CDR3 starts with the cysteine, ends with the phenylalanine, and has 12 residues. Of all the DNA, just the CDR3 is kept, 36 bases in frame from base 1. V lost 0 bases and J lost 8 bases; the stretch between them is 10 bases long. The germline V gene provides CDR1 SQVTM and CDR2 ANQGSEA. This sample was included in a study of blood T cell repertoires in COVID-19 (TCRdb year 2020). Background for the entire study: Collaborator samples came from the United States, Italy and Spain and covered acute and convalescent phases of COVID-19. The material from the prospective study consisted of cDNA or gDNA derived from T cells, B-cell-depleted T cells, or PBMCs. Subjects who had been exposed to COVID-19, were actively infected with it, or had recovered from it provided the deeply sampled blood TCRbeta repertoires that made up the dataset. The repertoires were released in a freely available public database intended as a resource for research on the immune response to SARS-CoV-2. Samples were obtained from the ongoing ImmuneRACE study (first 160 participants) and from 950 to 1,500 subjects provided by 6 global collaborators. Nearly every sample came with metadata listing a de-identified subject ID, COVID-19 status, age in years and sex. Where HLA class I and class II types were available, the types were taken from metadata supplied by the sample provider, not from assay-based typing. General conclusions and limits of the study: Clinical and demographic metadata were provided uncurated, with the amount varying by source and participant.

In the prospective study, participants were roughly 18 to 95 years old, resided in around 25 geographic areas of the United States, and were enrolled through a virtual design. Cohort assignment in the prospective study relied on participant-reported clinical history from a screening survey and a study questionnaire. In the prospective study, mobile phlebotomists collected whole blood, serum and a nasopharyngeal or oropharyngeal swab from each participant. Additional blood draws and questionnaires over an approximately two-month period could optionally be provided by prospective study participants. Prospective study blood samples were shipped either frozen or at room temperature before DNA extraction.

This receptor chain uses TRBV29-1 and TRBJ1-2; there is no confident call for the D gene. This sequence was found in a woman aged 25 to 45 with acute COVID-19. Specimen: PBMCs or T cells enriched from blood (not recorded which). Here is the DNA: TGCAGCGTTGAAGATCAGACTCCGGGCTACACCTTC. Its translation is CSVEDQTPGYTF.